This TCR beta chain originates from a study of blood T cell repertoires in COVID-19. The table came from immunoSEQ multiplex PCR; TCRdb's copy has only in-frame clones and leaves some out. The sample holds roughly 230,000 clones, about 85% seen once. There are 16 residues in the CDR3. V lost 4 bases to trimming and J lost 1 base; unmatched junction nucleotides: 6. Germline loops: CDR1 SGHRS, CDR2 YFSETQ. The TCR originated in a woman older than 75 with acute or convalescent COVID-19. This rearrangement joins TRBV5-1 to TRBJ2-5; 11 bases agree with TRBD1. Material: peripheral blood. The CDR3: CASSPGTGGLQETQYF. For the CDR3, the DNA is TGCGCCAGCAGCCCAGGGACAGGGGGTCTCCAAGAGACCCAGTACTTC.